This T cell receptor beta chain was sequenced during a study of OX40 agonist ivuxolimab in advanced cancers. Study in general: Patients were dosed with the agonistic anti-OX40 (CD134) antibody ivuxolimab. Earlier anti-PD-1, anti-PD-L1 or anti-CTLA-4 therapy was permitted; around 40% had received some.

Study-wide results and limits: CD4+ T cells averaged fewer expanded clones than CD8+ T cells.

Points on this clone: Its target is unknown.

Any history of autoimmune disease or systemic immunosuppression disqualified patients. Sequenced by immunoSEQ multiplex PCR; TCRdb stores in-frame clones only, minus some. The data show approximately 100,000 clones, about 91% seen once. Germline-derived CDR1 and CDR2 are MDHEN and SYDVKM. Trimming at V came to 7 bases and at J to 0 bases, leaving 9 bases not matched to a gene. The CDR3 covers 16 residues. The genes are TRBV28 and TRBJ2-1; 7 bases are a match to TRBD1. The sequences come from CD4+ or CD8+ T cells sorted from blood, collected in a trial of the OX40 agonist ivuxolimab. The sequence was collected from an adult with an advanced solid tumor such as melanoma, head and neck, liver or kidney cancer. CDR3 DNA: TGTGCCAGCAAGACACAGGGGACGAGCTCCTACAATGAGCAGTTCTTC. It specifies CASKTQGTSSYNEQFF.